This note documents a single T cell receptor (beta chain) sequence. The data were taken from a study of identical twins. TCRdb called the 5' RACE reads again in MiXCR, with one record for every CDR3 protein. The sample holds roughly 750,000 distinct CDR3 sequences, 21% seen once. This sample also appeared in a second study, on T cells expressing NK-cell markers.

This sequence was found in a young woman in good health. Sequencing was done on a sample of PBMCs.

The CDR3 DNA follows: TGTGCCAGCAGCGTTCTTCCTACAGCGACTGGGGCCAACGTCCTGACTTTC. Translation: CASSVLPTATGANVLTF. V gene TRBV9 combines with J gene TRBJ2-6; the D is unclear. The CDR3 contains 17 residues. Germline V gives CDR1 SGDLS, CDR2 YYNGEE. Trimming removed 2 bases from V and 2 bases from J, with 14 bases in between.